Listed below are T cell receptor beta chains from one sample, sequenced in a study of blood T cell repertoires in COVID-19. The method was immunoSEQ multiplex PCR; TCRdb's version includes in-frame clones alone and lacks a portion of them. Among about 60,000 clones, roughly nine tenths were seen once, and the ten largest hold 6% to 9.5%. What was sequenced was peripheral blood. All receptors derive from a human donor in a cohort sampled during active COVID-19. The CDR3 runs from the conserved cysteine through the conserved F or W. The D gene is left open where the match is weak. Some rows have no size entry. The others give once, few or many, or a class for an expanded clone.

CDR3: CASSSTRTGEQYF
DNA: TGTGCCAGCAGTTCCACGAGGACGGGGGAGCAGTACTTC
J: TRBJ2-7
V: TRBV6-2/TRBV6-3
size: once
D: -

CDR3: CASTPLEGAGEKLFF
DNA: TGTGCCAGCACCCCCCTCGAGGGGGCTGGTGAAAAACTGTTTTTT
J: TRBJ1-4
V: TRBV9
size: -
D: TRBD1

CDR3: CASRGPSGLAGGEQYF
DNA: TGTGCCAGCAGGGGGCCCTCGGGACTAGCGGGAGGCGAGCAGTACTTC
J: TRBJ2-7
V: TRBV2
size: -
D: TRBD2

CDR3: CASKQRGMSEQYF
DNA: TGTGCCAGCAAGCAGAGGGGGATGAGTGAGCAGTACTTC
J: TRBJ2-7
V: TRBV27
size: once
D: -

CDR3: CASSSYHSPNYGYTF
DNA: TGTGCCAGCAGCTCTTATCACAGCCCTAACTATGGCTACACCTTC
J: TRBJ1-2
V: TRBV7-9
size: -
D: -

CDR3: CASSLDRKGAYEQYF
DNA: TGTGCCAGCAGTTTAGACCGGAAAGGGGCGTACGAGCAGTACTTC
J: TRBJ2-7
V: TRBV28
size: -
D: -

CDR3: CASSHLDRGNTEAFF
DNA: TGTGCCAGCTCACACCTGGACAGGGGGAACACTGAAGCTTTCTTT
J: TRBJ1-1
V: TRBV18
size: -
D: TRBD1

CDR3: CASSYRQGAATGELFF
DNA: TGTGCCAGCAGTTACCGGCAGGGGGCAGCGACCGGGGAGCTGTTTTTT
J: TRBJ2-2
V: TRBV6-5
size: -
D: TRBD1

CDR3: CASSLDRGGNLQETQYF
DNA: TGTGCCAGCAGCTTGGACAGGGGGGGTAACCTACAAGAGACCCAGTACTTC
J: TRBJ2-5
V: TRBV5-5
size: once
D: -

CDR3: CASSLGRNTGELFF
DNA: TGTGCCAGCAGTTTGGGCAGAAACACCGGGGAGCTGTTTTTT
J: TRBJ2-2
V: TRBV6-2/TRBV6-3
size: few
D: -

CDR3: CASSPQSGQGDEKLFF
DNA: TGTGCCAGCAGCCCCCAGTCGGGACAGGGGGATGAAAAACTGTTTTTT
J: TRBJ1-4
V: TRBV7-2
size: -
D: TRBD1

CDR3: CASGIAVEAFF
DNA: TGTGCCAGCGGAATAGCGGTTGAAGCTTTCTTT
J: TRBJ1-1
V: TRBV2
size: -
D: -

CDR3: CASSWRGRGFSTDTQYF
DNA: TGTGCCAGCAGTTGGCGGGGGAGGGGATTTAGCACAGATACGCAGTATTTT
J: TRBJ2-3
V: TRBV28
size: -
D: TRBD2

CDR3: CATKDRDRGHLAFF
DNA: TGTGCCACCAAAGACAGGGACAGGGGACACCTAGCTTTCTTT
J: TRBJ1-1
V: TRBV10-3
size: -
D: TRBD1

CDR3: CASSIKGVQPQHF
DNA: TGTGCCAGTAGTATAAAGGGGGTTCAGCCCCAGCATTTT
J: TRBJ1-5
V: TRBV19
size: -
D: -

CDR3: CASSQAANTDTQYF
DNA: TGCGCCAGCAGCCAGGCGGCAAACACAGATACGCAGTATTTT
J: TRBJ2-3
V: TRBV4-1
size: -
D: -

CDR3: CSAVEDSGNTIYF
DNA: TGCAGCGCCGTGGAGGACTCTGGAAACACCATATATTTT
J: TRBJ1-3
V: TRBV29-1
size: -
D: -

CDR3: CASSIAGNEQFF
DNA: TGTGCCAGTAGTATTGCGGGAAATGAGCAGTTCTTC
J: TRBJ2-1
V: TRBV19
size: -
D: -

CDR3: CASSRQGDTEAFF
DNA: TGTGCCAGTAGTAGACAGGGTGACACTGAAGCTTTCTTT
J: TRBJ1-1
V: TRBV19
size: -
D: TRBD1

CDR3: CAGSLRGRTDTQYF
DNA: TGTGCCGGCAGCCTGAGGGGGCGCACAGATACGCAGTATTTT
J: TRBJ2-3
V: TRBV7-2
size: -
D: TRBD1

CDR3: CASSRMWTSGGRETQYF
DNA: TGTGCCAGCAGCCGCATGTGGACTAGCGGGGGGAGAGAGACCCAGTACTTC
J: TRBJ2-5
V: TRBV7-2
size: -
D: TRBD2

CDR3: CASSRLTSGQYNEQFF
DNA: TGCGCCAGCAGCCGATTGACTAGCGGACAATACAATGAGCAGTTCTTC
J: TRBJ2-1
V: TRBV5-1
size: -
D: TRBD2

CDR3: CASSPGQTYNEQFF
DNA: TGCGCCAGCAGTCCGGGACAGACCTACAATGAGCAGTTCTTC
J: TRBJ2-1
V: TRBV10-1
size: -
D: TRBD1

CDR3: CAIRGTSGSSYNEQFF
DNA: TGTGCCATCAGGGGGACTAGCGGGAGCTCCTACAATGAGCAGTTCTTC
J: TRBJ2-1
V: TRBV10-3
size: -
D: TRBD2

CDR3: CASSPGLAGVEQYF
DNA: TGTGCCAGCTCACCGGGACTAGCGGGAGTAGAGCAGTACTTC
J: TRBJ2-7
V: TRBV18
size: -
D: TRBD2

CDR3: CASSSTGQFVYGYTF
DNA: TGTGCCAGCAGCTCCACGGGTCAATTTGTCTATGGCTACACCTTC
J: TRBJ1-2
V: TRBV7-9
size: -
D: -

CDR3: CASSSPDIMNTEAFF
DNA: TGTGCCAGCAGCTCCCCGGACATAATGAACACTGAAGCTTTCTTT
J: TRBJ1-1
V: TRBV5-4
size: -
D: -

CDR3: CASSQYGTEKYF
DNA: TGTGCCAGTAGTCAGTACGGGACAGAAAAGTACTTC
J: TRBJ2-7
V: TRBV19
size: -
D: TRBD1

CDR3: CASSLLAGQSSGNTIYF
DNA: TGTGCCAGCAGCTTATTAGCGGGACAGAGCTCTGGAAACACCATATATTTT
J: TRBJ1-3
V: TRBV7-3
size: -
D: TRBD1

CDR3: CASSRTGTGFSEQFF
DNA: TGTGCCAGCAGTCGGACCGGGACAGGGTTTAGTGAGCAGTTCTTC
J: TRBJ2-1
V: TRBV28
size: -
D: TRBD1

CDR3: CASSIRAGGNYGYTF
DNA: TGTGCCAGTAGTATTCGGGCAGGGGGTAACTATGGCTACACCTTC
J: TRBJ1-2
V: TRBV19
size: -
D: TRBD1

CDR3: CASSPPGTGADTQYF
DNA: TGTGCCAGCTCACCACCCGGGACAGGGGCAGATACGCAGTATTTT
J: TRBJ2-3
V: TRBV18
size: -
D: TRBD1